Presented here are 13 T cell receptor beta chains from one specimen sequenced in a study of beta chain features in type 1 diabetes. Expressed TCRB transcripts were sequenced after all isolated RNA was converted to cDNA. The method was immunoSEQ multiplex PCR; TCRdb's version includes in-frame clones alone and lacks a portion of them. The sample has about 110,000 clones; 30% to 40% are singletons. The sample taken for sequencing was stem cell memory CD4+ T cells from blood. These receptors were taken from a woman aged 18-29 years in good health.

This chain links TRBV15 with TRBJ2-1, with 11 bases matching TRBD2. Per germline, CDR1 LNHNV and CDR2 YYDKDF (reference sequence). Losses at the gene ends were 5 bases for V and 10 bases for J; bases not matched to a gene: 7. The CDR3 has 14 residues. The CDR3 protein is CATSWRLAGTEQFF. As DNA, the CDR3 is TGTGCCACCAGCTGGAGACTAGCGGGAACGGAGCAGTTCTTC.

This clone appeared a few times. The junction does not match germline at one end; this may be a read error. The identical CDR3 is also encoded by other nucleotide sequences in the sample. V gene TRBV7-9 combines with J gene TRBJ2-6, with TRBD1 matching over 8 bases. The CDR3 runs to 16 residues. Germline CDR1 and CDR2: SEHNR and FQNEAQ (reference sequence). The CDR3 loop is CASSTRTGSGANVLTF. The CDR3 DNA is TGTGCCAGCAGCACCCGGACAGGGTCTGGGGCCAACGTCCTGACCTTC.

This sequence joins TRBV28 and TRBJ2-1, with 8 bases identical to TRBD1. V was clipped by 2 bases and J by 1 base; unmatched bases: 1. CDR1 is MDHEN, CDR2 SYDVKM, per germline. The CDR3 is 15 amino acids. CDR3 nucleotide sequence: TGTGCCAGCAGTTTACAGGGGGCTTCCTACAATGAGCAGTTCTTC. Its protein product is CASSLQGASYNEQFF.

V gene TRBV5-4 combines with J gene TRBJ2-3; 8 bases agree with TRBD2. Per germline, CDR1 SGHNT and CDR2 YYREEE (reference sequence). This CDR3 contains 16 residues. The J segment lost 2 bases and the V segment lost 4 bases, leaving 9 bases of the junction unmatched. The CDR3 sequence is CASSLQAGVTTDTQYF. CDR3 DNA: TGTGCCAGCAGCCTACAAGCGGGAGTGACCACAGATACGCAGTATTTT.

This clone was recorded at least ten times. The chain links TRBV4-1 to TRBJ2-7; 8 nucleotides line up with TRBD1. Germline assignment: CDR1 MGHRA and CDR2 YSYEKL. The trim removed 7 bases at V and 5 bases at J, leaving 10 bases unmatched. The CDR3 spans 14 residues. The CDR3 bases are TGCGCCAGCACCATGGACAGGGTTGGCCACGAGCAGTACTTC. Translating it yields CASTMDRVGHEQYF.

A few counts support this clone. Other DNA sequences of this sample code for an identical CDR3. The rearrangement uses TRBV2 and TRBJ2-7; no firm D call. CDR1 is SNHLY, CDR2 FYNNEI, per germline. This CDR3 has 11 residues. Trimming took 2 bases from V and 3 from J, leaving 2 bases between them. The CDR3 loop reads CASSERYEQYF. As DNA, the CDR3 is TGTGCCAGCAGTGAACGCTACGAGCAGTACTTC.

The sample holds a few counts of this clone. The V gene is TRBV29-1, the J gene TRBJ2-2, with a possible D match to TRBD1 (6 bases). Germline V lookup: CDR1 SQVTM, CDR2 ANQGSEA. The CDR3 contains 14 residues. Deletions cut 3 bases from V and 7 bases from J, with 15 bases between. The CDR3, as DNA: TGCAGCGTTGATCCCCAAAGGGGGAGCGGGGAGCTGTTTTTT. Translation gives CSVDPQRGSGELFF.

The chain combines TRBV4-1 with TRBJ2-7; tentative D call: TRBD1 (7 bases). This CDR3 is 15 amino acids long. Germline lookup yields CDR1 MGHRA and CDR2 YSYEKL. The germline V and J ends were trimmed by 1 base and 3 bases, with 13 bases remaining between them. The CDR3: CASSQGIQGGYEQYF. In nucleotides, the CDR3 is TGCGCCAGCAGCCAAGGGATCCAGGGGGGCTACGAGCAGTACTTC.

V gene TRBV11-2 combines with J gene TRBJ2-7; no firm D call. The CDR3 runs to 13 residues. Trimming removed 5 bases at V and 5 bases at J, with 13 bases between. From germline, CDR1 is SGHAT and CDR2 FQNNGV. The CDR3 reads CASSQRRLDEQYF. The CDR3 DNA sequence: TGTGCCAGCAGCCAGCGCCGTCTCGACGAGCAGTACTTC.

The sample holds a few counts of this clone. V usage is TRBV5-1 and J usage is TRBJ2-7; the D gene is possibly TRBD2 (6 bases). This CDR3 is 16 amino acids long. Germline CDR1 SGHRS, CDR2 YFSETQ. Trimming took off 0 bases at V and 2 bases at J, with 15 bases between the two ends. The CDR3 sequence is CASSLAFGSVPYEQYF. The CDR3 nucleotides read TGCGCCAGCAGCTTGGCCTTCGGGAGTGTCCCCTACGAGCAGTACTTC.

A few counts support this clone. This chain uses TRBV18 with TRBJ2-7, with D possibly TRBD1 on 6 matching bases. The ends were cut back, 2 bases at V and 6 bases at J, with 11 bases in the middle. The CDR3 has 13 residues. Germline values: CDR1 KGHSH, CDR2 LQKENI. In DNA form, the CDR3 reads TGTGCCAGCTCACCAAGCCAACAGGGCGAGCAGTACTTC. The encoded protein is CASSPSQQGEQYF.

The chain couples TRBV5-1 to TRBJ2-1, with a possible D match to TRBD1 (6 bases). Germline V gene lookup returns CDR1 SGHRS and CDR2 YFSETQ. The CDR3 covers 15 residues. Between the trimmed V and J ends, which lost 0 bases and 6 bases, there was a span of 13 bases. In DNA form, the CDR3 reads TGCGCCAGCAGCTTGGGGGGACAAGACTTCAATGAGCAGTTCTTC. It yields the protein CASSLGGQDFNEQFF.

The genes are TRBV30 and TRBJ1-1, with TRBD1 identical over 8 bases. Trimming cost V 3 bases and J 10 bases; bases outside gene matches: 7. CDR3 length equals 12 residues. From germline, CDR1 is GTSNPN and CDR2 SVGIG (reference sequence). The CDR3 DNA reads as TGTGCCTGGAGCCCAGGGGGCCTGGGAGCTTTCTTT. The encoded protein is CAWSPGGLGAFF. The entire variable domain, with the rest obtained from reference TRBV30 and TRBJ1-1, is as follows: SQTIHQWPATLVQPVGSPLSLECTVEGTSNPNLYWYRQAAGRGLQLLFYSVGIGQISSEVPQNLSASRPQDRQFILSSKKLLLSDSGFYLCAWSPGGLGAFFGQGTRLTVV.